This T cell receptor beta chain is drawn from a study of cytomegalovirus exposure and HLA in healthy donors. Study-level background: A later analysis reported the 120 or so validation repertoires used the same platform as the 500 to 800 first-cohort repertoires.

Of note for this clone: The target antigen is unknown.

Clones were read by immunoSEQ multiplex PCR, and TCRdb kept only the in-frame ones, dropping some. The profile shows 95,000 to 150,000 clones, 89% of them singletons. Regarding the study as a whole: According to a later analysis, TCR clusters from the first cohort tended to co-occur in the 120 or so validation repertoires. It was 164 TCR beta chains that were listed as cytomegalovirus-associated.

The length of the CDR3 is 14 residues. The germline CDR1 and CDR2 sequences are SEHNR and FQNEAQ (reference sequence). The V gene lost 3 bases and the J gene lost 5 bases, with 13 bases spanning the gap. The receptor comes from a woman younger than 30 in good health and CMV-seronegative. The rearrangement links TRBV7-9 to TRBJ1-1; tentative D call: TRBD1 (5 bases). The specimen sequenced was PBMCs. The CDR3 here is CASSLGGVRTEAFF. Written as DNA, the CDR3 is TGTGCCAGCAGCTTGGGAGGGGTTCGGACTGAAGCTTTCTTT.